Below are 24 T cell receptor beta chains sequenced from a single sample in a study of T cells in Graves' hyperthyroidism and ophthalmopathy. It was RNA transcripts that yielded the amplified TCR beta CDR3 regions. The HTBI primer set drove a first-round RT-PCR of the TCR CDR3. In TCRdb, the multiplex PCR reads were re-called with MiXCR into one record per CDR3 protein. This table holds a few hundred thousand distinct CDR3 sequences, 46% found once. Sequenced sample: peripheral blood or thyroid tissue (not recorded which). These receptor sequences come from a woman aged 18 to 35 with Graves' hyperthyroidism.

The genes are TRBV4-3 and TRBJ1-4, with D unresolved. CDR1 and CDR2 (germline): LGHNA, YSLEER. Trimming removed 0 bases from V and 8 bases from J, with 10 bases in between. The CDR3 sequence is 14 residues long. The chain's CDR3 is CASSQDGLGEKLFF. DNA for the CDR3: TGCGCCAGCAGCCAAGATGGACTAGGAGAAAAACTGTTTTTT.

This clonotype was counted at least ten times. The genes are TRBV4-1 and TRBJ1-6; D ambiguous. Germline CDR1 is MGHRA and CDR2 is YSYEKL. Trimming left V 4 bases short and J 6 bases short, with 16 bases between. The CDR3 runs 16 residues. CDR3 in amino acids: CASSRFPGVLNSPLHF. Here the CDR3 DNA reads TGCGCCAGCAGCCGATTCCCCGGGGTACTTAATTCACCCCTCCACTTT.

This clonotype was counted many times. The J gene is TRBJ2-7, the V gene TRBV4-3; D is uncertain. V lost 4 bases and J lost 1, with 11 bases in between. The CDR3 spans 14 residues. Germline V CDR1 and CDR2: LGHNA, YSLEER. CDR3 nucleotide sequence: TGCGCCAGCAGCCCACACGCTGTTTCCTACGAGCAGTACTTC. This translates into CASSPHAVSYEQYF.

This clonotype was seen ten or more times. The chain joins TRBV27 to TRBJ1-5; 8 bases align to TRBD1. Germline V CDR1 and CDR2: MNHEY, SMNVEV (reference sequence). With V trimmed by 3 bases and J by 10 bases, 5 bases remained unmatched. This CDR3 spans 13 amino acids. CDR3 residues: CASSLQGAEPQHF. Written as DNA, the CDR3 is TGTGCCAGCAGTTTGCAGGGGGCTGAACCCCAGCATTTT.

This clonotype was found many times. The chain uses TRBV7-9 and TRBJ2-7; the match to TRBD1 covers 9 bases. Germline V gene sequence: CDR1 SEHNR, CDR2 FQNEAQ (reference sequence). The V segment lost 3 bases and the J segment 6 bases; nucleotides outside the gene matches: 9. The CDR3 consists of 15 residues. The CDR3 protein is CASSFRDREKGEQYF. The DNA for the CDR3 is TGTGCCAGCAGCTTCCGGGACAGGGAAAAGGGCGAGCAGTACTTC.

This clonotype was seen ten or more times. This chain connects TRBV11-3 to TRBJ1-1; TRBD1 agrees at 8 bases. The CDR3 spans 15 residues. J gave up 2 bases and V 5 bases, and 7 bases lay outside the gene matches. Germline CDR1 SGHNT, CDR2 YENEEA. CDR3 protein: CASSPWTGLNTEAFF. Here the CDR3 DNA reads TGTGCCAGCAGCCCTTGGACAGGGTTAAACACTGAAGCTTTCTTT.

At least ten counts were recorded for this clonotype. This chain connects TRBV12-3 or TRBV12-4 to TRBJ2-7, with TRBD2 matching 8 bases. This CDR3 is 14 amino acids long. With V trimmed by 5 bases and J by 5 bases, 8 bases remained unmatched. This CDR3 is CASSPLAAGDEQYF. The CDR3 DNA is TGTGCCAGCAGTCCACTAGCGGCTGGCGACGAGCAGTACTTC.

The CDR3: CASSGPPTDYGYTF. Here the CDR3 DNA reads TGTGCCAGTTCCGGGCCCCCGACGGACTATGGCTACACCTTC. This rearrangement joins TRBV3-1 to TRBJ1-2, with D hard to call. This CDR3 is built from 14 residues. Deletions cut 9 bases from V and 3 bases from J, with 17 bases between. Per germline, CDR1 LGHDT and CDR2 YNNKEL (reference sequence).

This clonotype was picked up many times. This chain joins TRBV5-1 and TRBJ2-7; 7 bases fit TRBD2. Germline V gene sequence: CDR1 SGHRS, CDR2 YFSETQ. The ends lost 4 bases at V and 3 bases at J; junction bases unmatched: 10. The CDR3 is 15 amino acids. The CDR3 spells CASSQMGGSLYEQYF. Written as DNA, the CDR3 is TGCGCCAGCAGCCAAATGGGAGGGTCCCTCTACGAGCAGTACTTC. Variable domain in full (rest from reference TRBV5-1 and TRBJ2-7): KAGVTQTPRYLIKTRGQQVTLSCSPISGHRSVSWYQQTPGQGLQFLFEYFSETQRNKGNFPGRFSGRQFSNSRSEMNVSTLELGDSALYLCASSQMGGSLYEQYFGPGTRLTVT.

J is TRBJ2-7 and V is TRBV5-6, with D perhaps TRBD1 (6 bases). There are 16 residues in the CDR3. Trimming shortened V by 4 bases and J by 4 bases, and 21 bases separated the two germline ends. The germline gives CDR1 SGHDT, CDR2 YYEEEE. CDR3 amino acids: CASSHYKQGFGYEQYF. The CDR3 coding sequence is TGTGCCAGCAGCCACTATAAACAGGGATTTGGATACGAGCAGTACTTC.

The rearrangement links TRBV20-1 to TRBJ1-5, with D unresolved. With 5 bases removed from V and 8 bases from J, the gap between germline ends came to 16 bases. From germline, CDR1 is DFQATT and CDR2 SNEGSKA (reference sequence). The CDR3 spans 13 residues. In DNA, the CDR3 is TGCAGTGCTGGATTCAATTTGGTTAAGCCCCAGCATTTT. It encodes CSAGFNLVKPQHF.

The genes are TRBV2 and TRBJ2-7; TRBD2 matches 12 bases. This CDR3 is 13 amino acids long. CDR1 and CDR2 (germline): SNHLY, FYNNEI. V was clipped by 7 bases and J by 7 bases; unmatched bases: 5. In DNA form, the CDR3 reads TGTGCCAGCACTAGCGGGAGGGCCACTGAGCAGTACTTC. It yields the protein CASTSGRATEQYF. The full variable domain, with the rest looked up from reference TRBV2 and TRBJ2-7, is EPEVTQTPSHQVTQMGQEVILRCVPISNHLYFYWYRQILGQKVEFLVSFYNNEISEKSEIFDDQFSVERPDGSNFTLKIRSTKLEDSAMYFCASTSGRATEQYFGPGTRLTVT.

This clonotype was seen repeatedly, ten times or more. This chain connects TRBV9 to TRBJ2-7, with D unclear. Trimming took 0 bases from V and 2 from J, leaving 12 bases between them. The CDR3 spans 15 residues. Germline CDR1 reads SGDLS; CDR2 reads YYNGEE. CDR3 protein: CASSVVPASTYEQYF. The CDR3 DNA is TGTGCCAGCAGCGTAGTTCCGGCGTCGACCTACGAGCAGTACTTC.

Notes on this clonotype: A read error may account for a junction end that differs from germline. In DNA form, the CDR3 reads TGTGCCAGCACTCGGACCAGCGGGAGTGGAACCGGGGAGCTGTACTTC. Translating it yields CASTRTSGSGTGELYF. The chain carries TRBV2 and TRBJ2-7; the match to TRBD2 covers 8 bases. Germline CDR1 and CDR2: SNHLY and FYNNEI. There are 16 residues in the CDR3.

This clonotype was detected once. The chain's CDR3 is CAWSSGRAVTGELFF. Written as DNA, the CDR3 is TGTGCCTGGAGTAGCGGGAGGGCCGTTACCGGGGAGCTGTTTTTT. The V gene is TRBV7-3, the J gene TRBJ2-2; 11 bases align to TRBD2. Germline CDR1 reads SGHTA; CDR2 reads FQGTGA. This CDR3 spans 15 amino acids. Trimming at V came to 11 bases and at J to 5 bases, leaving 10 bases not matched to a gene.

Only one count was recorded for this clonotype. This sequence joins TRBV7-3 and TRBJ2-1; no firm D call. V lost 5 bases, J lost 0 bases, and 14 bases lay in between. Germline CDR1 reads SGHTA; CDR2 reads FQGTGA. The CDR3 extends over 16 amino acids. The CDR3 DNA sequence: TGTGCCAGCAGCGCCTCCCCGCGGACCTCCTACAATGAGCAGTTCTTC. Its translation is CASSASPRTSYNEQFF. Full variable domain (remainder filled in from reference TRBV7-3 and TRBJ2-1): GAGVSQTPSNKVTEKGKYVELRCDPISGHTALYWYRQSLGQGPEFLIYFQGTGAADDSGLPNDRFFAVRPEGSVSTLKIQRTERGDSAVYLCASSASPRTSYNEQFFGPGTRLTVL.

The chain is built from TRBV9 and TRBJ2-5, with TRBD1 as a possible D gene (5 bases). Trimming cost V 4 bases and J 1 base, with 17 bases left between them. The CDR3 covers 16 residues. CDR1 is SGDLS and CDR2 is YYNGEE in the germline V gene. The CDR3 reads CASSQDRRSSQETQYF. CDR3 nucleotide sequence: TGTGCCAGCAGCCAAGACAGACGCTCCTCCCAAGAGACCCAGTACTTC.

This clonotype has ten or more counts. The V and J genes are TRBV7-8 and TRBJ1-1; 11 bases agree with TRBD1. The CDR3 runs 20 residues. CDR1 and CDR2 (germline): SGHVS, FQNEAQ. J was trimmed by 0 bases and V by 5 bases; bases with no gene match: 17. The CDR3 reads CASSARGSSGTGGMNTEAFF. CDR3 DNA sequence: TGTGCCAGCAGCGCTAGGGGGTCCTCCGGGACAGGGGGAATGAACACTGAAGCTTTCTTT.

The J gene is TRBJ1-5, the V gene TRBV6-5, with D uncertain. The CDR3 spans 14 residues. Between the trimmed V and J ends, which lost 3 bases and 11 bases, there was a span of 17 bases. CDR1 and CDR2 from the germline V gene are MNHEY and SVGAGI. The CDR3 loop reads CASSYKDSQETQHF. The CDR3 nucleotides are TGTGCCAGCAGTTATAAGGATTCACAAGAGACCCAGCATTTT.

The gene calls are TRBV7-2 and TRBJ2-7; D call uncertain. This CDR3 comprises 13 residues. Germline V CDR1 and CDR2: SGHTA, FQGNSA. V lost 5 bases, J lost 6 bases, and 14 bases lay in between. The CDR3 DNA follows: TGTGCCAGCAGCCTTACCTTGGGCTCCGAGCAGTACTTC. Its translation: CASSLTLGSEQYF.

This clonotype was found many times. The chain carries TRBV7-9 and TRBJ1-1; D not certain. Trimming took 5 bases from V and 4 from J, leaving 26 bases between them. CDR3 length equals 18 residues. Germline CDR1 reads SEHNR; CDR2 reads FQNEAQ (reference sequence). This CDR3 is CASSPTGGRRGFFTEAFF. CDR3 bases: TGTGCCAGCAGCCCGACCGGAGGGCGCCGGGGTTTTTTCACTGAAGCTTTCTTT.

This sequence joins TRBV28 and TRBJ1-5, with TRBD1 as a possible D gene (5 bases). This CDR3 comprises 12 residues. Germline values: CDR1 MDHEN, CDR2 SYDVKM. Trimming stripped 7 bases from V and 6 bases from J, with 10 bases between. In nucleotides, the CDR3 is TGTGCCAGCATAGACAGAGGTCAGCCCCAGCATTTT. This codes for CASIDRGQPQHF. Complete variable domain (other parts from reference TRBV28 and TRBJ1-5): DVKVTQSSRYLVKRTGEKVFLECVQDMDHENMFWYRQDPGLGLRLIYFSYDVKMKEKGDIPEGYSVSREKKERFSLILESASTNQTSMYLCASIDRGQPQHFGDGTRLSIL.

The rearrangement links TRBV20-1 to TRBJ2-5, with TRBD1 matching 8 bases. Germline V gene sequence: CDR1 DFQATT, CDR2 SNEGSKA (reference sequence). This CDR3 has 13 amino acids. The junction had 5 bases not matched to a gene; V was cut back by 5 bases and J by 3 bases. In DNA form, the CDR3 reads TGCAGTGCTGCACCAGGGGGCGAAGAGACCCAGTACTTC. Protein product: CSAAPGGEETQYF.

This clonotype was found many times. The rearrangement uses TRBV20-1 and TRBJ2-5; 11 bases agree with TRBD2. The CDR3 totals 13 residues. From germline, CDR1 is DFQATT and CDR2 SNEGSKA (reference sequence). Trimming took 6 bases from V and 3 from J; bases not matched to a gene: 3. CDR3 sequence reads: CSAPLAGEETQYF. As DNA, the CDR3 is TGCAGTGCACCACTAGCGGGAGAAGAGACCCAGTACTTC.